The following is a T cell receptor (beta chain) sequence with its context. Its antigen remains unidentified. 60 Vbeta and 13 Jbeta primers were used in PCR. Assay: immunoSEQ multiplex PCR; the TCRdb copy retains only in-frame clones and omits some. The sample has some 98,000 clones, about four fifths seen once. The sample originates from a study of cytomegalovirus exposure and HLA in healthy donors. Overall study findings and caveats: Many donors carried some public TCRs, although rarity characterized most TCR sequences. TCR beta chain V- and J-gene trimming was linked, in a later analysis, to a missense variant in DCLRE1C.

Trimming stripped 9 bases from V and 2 bases from J, with 14 bases between. Germline-derived CDR1 and CDR2 are SGHNT and YYREEE (reference sequence). This CDR3 has 13 amino acids. Sequenced material: PBMCs. The clonotype originates from a female donor in good health and CMV-seropositive. This rearrangement joins TRBV5-4 to TRBJ1-2; maybe TRBD1 (6 bases). CDR3 nucleotides: TGTGCCACCTCCCCGGACAGAAACTATGGCTACACCTTC. Amino acids: CATSPDRNYGYTF.